This record looks at one T cell receptor (beta chain) sequence and its context. The data originate from a study of shared clonotypes between healthy human individuals. Study details: Contributing individuals were two females and a few males aged 18 to 49.

Germline V gene sequence: CDR1 SGHVS, CDR2 FNYEAQ. The CDR3 extends over 17 amino acids. The V segment lost 5 bases and the J segment 0 bases; nucleotides outside the gene matches: 7. Genomic DNA belonging to each subset was distributed in equal measure over several immunoSEQ plates. Sequencing was performed with immunoSEQ multiplex PCR; in TCRdb, only in-frame clones are kept and a portion is missing. The data contain hundreds of thousands of clones, around 77% of them seen just once; the ten biggest clones take up about 11%. V is TRBV7-6 and J is TRBJ2-2; 9 bases are a match to TRBD1. This TCR was sampled from a woman aged 40 to 50 in good health. Some clones in this sample may be carry-over from other donors' samples. The sample consisted of PBMCs. CDR3 nucleotide sequence: TGTGCCAGCAGCCCTTTGGGACAGGGAGCGAACACCGGGGAGCTGTTTTTT. Translation: CASSPLGQGANTGELFF.